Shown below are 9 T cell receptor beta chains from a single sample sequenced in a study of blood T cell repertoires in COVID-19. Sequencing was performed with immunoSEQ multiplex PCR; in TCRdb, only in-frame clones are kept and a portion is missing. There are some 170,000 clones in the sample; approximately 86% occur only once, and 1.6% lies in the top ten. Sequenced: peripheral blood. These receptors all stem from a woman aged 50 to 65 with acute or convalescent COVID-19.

CDR3 sequence reads: CASSQPGQANSPLHF. DNA for the CDR3: TGTGCCAGCAGCCAACCGGGACAGGCAAATTCACCCCTCCACTTT. This rearrangement joins TRBV3-1 (or the pseudogene TRBV3-2) to TRBJ1-6; 8 bases match TRBD1. The V gene end was trimmed by 2 bases and the J gene end by 7 bases; junction bases not matched to a gene: 4. Germline lookup yields CDR1 LGHDT and CDR2 YNNKEL (reference sequence). The CDR3 sequence is 15 residues long.

This CDR3 is CAISTGYSGANVLTF. CDR3 nucleotides: TGTGCCATCAGTACAGGGTACTCTGGGGCCAACGTCCTGACTTTC. The chain couples TRBV10-3 to TRBJ2-6; D might be TRBD1 (6 bases). V dropped 5 bases and J dropped 0 bases, with 8 bases sitting between them. Germline CDR1 ENHRY, CDR2 SYGVKD. This CDR3 is 15 amino acids long.

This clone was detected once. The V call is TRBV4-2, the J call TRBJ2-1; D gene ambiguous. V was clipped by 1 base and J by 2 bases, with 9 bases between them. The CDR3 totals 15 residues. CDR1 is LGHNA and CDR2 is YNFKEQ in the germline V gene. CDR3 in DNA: TGTGCCAGCAGCCAAGGCCTAGTCCCCTACAATGAGCAGTTCTTC. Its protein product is CASSQGLVPYNEQFF.

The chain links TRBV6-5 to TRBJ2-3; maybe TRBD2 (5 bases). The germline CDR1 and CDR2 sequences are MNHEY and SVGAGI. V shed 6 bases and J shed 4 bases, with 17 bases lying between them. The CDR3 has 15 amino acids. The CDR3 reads CASRRGLISADTQYF. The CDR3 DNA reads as TGTGCCAGCAGGCGAGGACTGATTTCGGCAGATACGCAGTATTTT.

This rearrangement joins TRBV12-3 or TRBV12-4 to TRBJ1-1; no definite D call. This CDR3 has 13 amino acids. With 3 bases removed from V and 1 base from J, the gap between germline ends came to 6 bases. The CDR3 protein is CASSLVANTEAFF. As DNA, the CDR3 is TGTGCCAGCAGTTTGGTAGCGAACACTGAAGCTTTCTTT.

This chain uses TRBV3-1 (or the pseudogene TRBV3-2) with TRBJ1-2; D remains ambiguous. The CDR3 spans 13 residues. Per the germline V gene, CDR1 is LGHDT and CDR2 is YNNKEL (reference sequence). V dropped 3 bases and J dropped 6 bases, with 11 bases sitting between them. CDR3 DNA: TGTGCCAGCAGCCAGGCAAAGGGAGATGGCTACACCTTC. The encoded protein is CASSQAKGDGYTF.

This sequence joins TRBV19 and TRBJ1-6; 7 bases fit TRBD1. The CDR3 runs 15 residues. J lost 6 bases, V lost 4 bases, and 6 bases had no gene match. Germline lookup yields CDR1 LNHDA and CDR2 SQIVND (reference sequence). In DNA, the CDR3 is TGTGCCAGTAGTAATCGGGGGACAGCTAATTCACCCCTCCACTTT. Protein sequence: CASSNRGTANSPLHF.

DNA for the CDR3: TGTGCCAGCAGCCAACAGGGGGCGCGTAGCTATGGCTACACCTTC. This translates into CASSQQGARSYGYTF. This chain connects TRBV14 to TRBJ1-2, with 8 bases fitting TRBD1. The CDR3 runs to 15 residues. Germline V gives CDR1 SGHDN, CDR2 FVKESK. Losses at the gene ends were 2 bases for V and 4 bases for J; bases not matched to a gene: 6. Filled out from reference TRBV14 and TRBJ1-2, the complete variable domain reads EAGVTQFPSHSVIEKGQTVTLRCDPISGHDNLYWYRRVMGKEIKFLLHFVKESKQDESGMPNNRFLAERTGGTYSTLKVQPAELEDSGVYFCASSQQGARSYGYTFGSGTRLTVV.

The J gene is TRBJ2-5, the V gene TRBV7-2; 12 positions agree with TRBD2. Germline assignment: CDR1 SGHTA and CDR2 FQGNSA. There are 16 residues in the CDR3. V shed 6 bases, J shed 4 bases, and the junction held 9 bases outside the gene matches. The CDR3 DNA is TGTGCCAGCAGTCCCCGACTAGCGGGAGTGGGAGAGACCCAGTACTTC. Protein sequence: CASSPRLAGVGETQYF.